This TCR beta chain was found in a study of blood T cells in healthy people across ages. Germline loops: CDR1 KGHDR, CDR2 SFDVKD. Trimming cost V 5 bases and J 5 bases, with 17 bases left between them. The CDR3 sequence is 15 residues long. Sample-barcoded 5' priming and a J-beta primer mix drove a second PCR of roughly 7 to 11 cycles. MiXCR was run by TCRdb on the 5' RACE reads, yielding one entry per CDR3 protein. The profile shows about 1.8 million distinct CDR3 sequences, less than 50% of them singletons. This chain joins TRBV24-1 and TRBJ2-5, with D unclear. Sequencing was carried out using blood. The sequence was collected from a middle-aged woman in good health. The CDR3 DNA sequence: TGTGCCACCAGTGTGGGGAAATTCTCCTTGGAGACCCAGTACTTC. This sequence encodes CATSVGKFSLETQYF.